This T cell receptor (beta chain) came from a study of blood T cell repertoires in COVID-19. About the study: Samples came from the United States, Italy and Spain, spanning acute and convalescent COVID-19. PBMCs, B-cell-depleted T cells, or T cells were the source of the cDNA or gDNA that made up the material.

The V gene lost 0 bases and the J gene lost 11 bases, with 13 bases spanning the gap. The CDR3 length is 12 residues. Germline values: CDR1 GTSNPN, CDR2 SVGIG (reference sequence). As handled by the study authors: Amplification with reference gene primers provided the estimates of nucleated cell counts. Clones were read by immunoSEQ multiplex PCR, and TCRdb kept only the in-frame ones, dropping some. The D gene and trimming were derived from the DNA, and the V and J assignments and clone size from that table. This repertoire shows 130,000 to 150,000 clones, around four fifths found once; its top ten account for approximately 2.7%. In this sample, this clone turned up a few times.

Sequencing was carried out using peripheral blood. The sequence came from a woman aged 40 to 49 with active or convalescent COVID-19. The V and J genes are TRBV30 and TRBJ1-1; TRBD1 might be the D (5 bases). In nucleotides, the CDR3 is TGTGCCTGGAGTGTCCCAGGGCGGCGGGCTTTCTTT. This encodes CAWSVPGRRAFF.